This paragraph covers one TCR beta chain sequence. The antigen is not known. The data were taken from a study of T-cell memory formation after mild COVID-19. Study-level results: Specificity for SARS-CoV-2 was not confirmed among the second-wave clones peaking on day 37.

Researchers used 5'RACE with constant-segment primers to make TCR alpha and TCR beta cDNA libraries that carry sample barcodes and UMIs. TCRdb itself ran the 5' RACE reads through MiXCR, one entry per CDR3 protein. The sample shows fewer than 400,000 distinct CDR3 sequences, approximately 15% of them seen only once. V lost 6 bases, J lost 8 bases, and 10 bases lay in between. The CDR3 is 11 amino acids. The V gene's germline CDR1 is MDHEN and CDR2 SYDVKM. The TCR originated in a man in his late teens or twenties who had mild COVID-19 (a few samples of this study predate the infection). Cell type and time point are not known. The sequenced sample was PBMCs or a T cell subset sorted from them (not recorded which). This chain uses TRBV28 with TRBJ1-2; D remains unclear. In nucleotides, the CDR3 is TGTGCCAGCAGGAAGGGCGGAGGCTACACCTTC. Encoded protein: CASRKGGGYTF.